These T cell receptor beta chains were read from a single sample in a study of PD-1 blockade in classical Hodgkin lymphoma. The table came from immunoSEQ multiplex PCR; TCRdb's copy has only in-frame clones and leaves some out. The data hold about 93,000 clones, with just under 80% observed a single time. The input for sequencing was peripheral blood mononuclear cells (PBMCs), taken before the fourth cycle of nivolumab. Every receptor here comes from a human donor with classical Hodgkin lymphoma. CDR3s include the opening cysteine and the closing phenylalanine or tryptophan. A D gene is named only where the DNA matches it firmly. Clone sizes are given selectively: once, few, many, or a class where the clone is expanded.

J | V | D | size | DNA | CDR3
TRBJ1-5 | TRBV6-5 | - | - | TGTGCCAGCAGTGATTACAGGGAACAGCCCCAGCATTTT | CASSDYREQPQHF
TRBJ2-3 | TRBV18 | - | - | TGTGCCAGCTCACCAAGCCAGGGCAGGTCGAGCACAGATACGCAGTATTTT | CASSPSQGRSSTDTQYF
TRBJ1-1 | TRBV4-2 | - | once | TGTGCCAGCAGCCAAGTCCAGGGCTCTAACACTGAAGCTTTCTTT | CASSQVQGSNTEAFF
TRBJ2-5 | TRBV7-6 | TRBD2 | - | TGTGCCAGCAGCTTAGGCGGACTAGCGGGAGTCGAGACCCAGTACTTC | CASSLGGLAGVETQYF
TRBJ1-2 | TRBV30 | - | - | TGTGCCTCCAACCGGGACACGCATGGCTACACCTTC | CASNRDTHGYTF
TRBJ2-7 | TRBV11-3 | - | - | TGTGCCGGCCGGACAGCCTGGACCTACGAGCAGTACTTC | CAGRTAWTYEQYF
TRBJ2-3 | TRBV9 | - | - | TGTGCCAGCAGCAGGGGAGATACGCAGTATTTT | CASSRGDTQYF
TRBJ1-6 | TRBV7-3 | - | - | TGTGCCAGCAGCCAACGCCCGACAGGTTCACCCCTCCACTTT | CASSQRPTGSPLHF
TRBJ2-2 | TRBV5-8 | - | - | TGTGCCAGCAGCTTGGGGGACTCTACGAGGGTCGGGGAGCTGTTTTTT | CASSLGDSTRVGELFF
TRBJ2-4 | TRBV29-1 | - | - | TGCAGCGTTGCAAGAGGCCAGGAATCTGAGTACTTC | CSVARGQESEYF
TRBJ1-1 | TRBV7-2 | - | - | TGTGCCAGCAGCTTATCGTGGTTAGGGACACAAGCTTTCTTT | CASSLSWLGTQAFF
TRBJ2-1 | TRBV7-3 | - | - | TGTGCCAGCAGCCCGACTACTTACGGGGAGCAGTTCTTC | CASSPTTYGEQFF
TRBJ1-2 | TRBV5-1 | - | few | TGCGCCAGCAGCTTTTGGCGTTATGGCTACACCTTC | CASSFWRYGYTF
TRBJ1-1 | TRBV5-1 | TRBD1 | once | TGCGCCAGCAGTCCAGGGGGGTGGAACACTGAAGCTTTCTTT | CASSPGGWNTEAFF
TRBJ2-7 | TRBV6-1 | TRBD2 | - | TGTGCCAGCAGTGGCTCGCTAGCGGGAGGGCGAGCTTCCGAGCAGTACTTC | CASSGSLAGGRASEQYF
TRBJ2-7 | TRBV5-6 | TRBD2 | - | TGTGCCAGCAGTTGGTGGTCCGGGACTAGCGGGAGCACTTACGAGCAGTACTTC | CASSWWSGTSGSTYEQYF
TRBJ2-3 | TRBV11-2 | - | - | TGTGCCAGTATGAGGAACACAATAAGGGATACGCAGTATTTT | CASMRNTIRDTQYF
TRBJ1-5 | TRBV6-5 | TRBD1 | - | TGTGCCAGCAGACGGACAGGGGTGGTAAATCAGCCCCAGCATTTT | CASRRTGVVNQPQHF
TRBJ2-6 | TRBV9 | TRBD2 | once | TGTGCCAGCAGCGTTCCCCTAGCGGATGGGGCCAACGTCCTGACTTTC | CASSVPLADGANVLTF
TRBJ2-5 | TRBV19 | - | - | TGTGCCAGTACCTCGAGGATCGGGGAGACCCAGTACTTC | CASTSRIGETQYF
TRBJ2-1 | TRBV10-3 | - | few | TGTGCCATGGGGACCAGCTCCTACAATGAGCAGTTCTTC | CAMGTSSYNEQFF
TRBJ2-7 | TRBV29-1 | - | - | TGCAGCGCATTGAGTTGGGGGGCCTCCTACGAGCAGTACTTC | CSALSWGASYEQYF
TRBJ1-1 | TRBV29-1 | - | - | TGCAGCGTTGACGGACAGATGAACACTGAAGCTTTCTTT | CSVDGQMNTEAFF
TRBJ1-1 | TRBV4-1 | - | - | TGCGCCAGCAGCCAAGTAGCTTCTATCACTGAAGCTTTCTTT | CASSQVASITEAFF
TRBJ1-5 | TRBV7-6 | TRBD1 | - | TGTGCCAGCAGCTCCACCGGGACAGGCTATCAGCCCCAGCATTTT | CASSSTGTGYQPQHF
TRBJ2-5 | TRBV28 | - | - | TGTGCCAGCGTTAGCGCGAATGGAGAGACCCAGTACTTC | CASVSANGETQYF
TRBJ1-3 | TRBV7-7 | - | - | TGTGCCAGCAGCCCACAGACAGCCGGAAACACCATATATTTT | CASSPQTAGNTIYF
TRBJ2-1 | TRBV5-1 | TRBD2 | - | TGCGCCAGCAGCTTTTCCGGTAGCGGGTTTTACAATGAGCAGTTCTTC | CASSFSGSGFYNEQFF
TRBJ2-5 | TRBV4-1 | TRBD2 | few | TGCGCCAGCAGCCATGCCGGACTAGCGGACCTCCAAGAGACCCAGTACTTC | CASSHAGLADLQETQYF
TRBJ2-5 | TRBV11-3 | - | - | TGTGCCAGCAGCGCTAGGGACCAAGAGACCCAGTACTTC | CASSARDQETQYF
TRBJ2-7 | TRBV30 | TRBD2 | many | TGTGCCTGGAGGCGGGGGGGTGACGAGCAGTACTTC | CAWRRGGDEQYF
TRBJ2-1 | TRBV4-3 | TRBD2 | - | TGCGCCAGCAGCCAAGATTTGGGAGCGGGAGAGGGTGAGCAGTTCTTC | CASSQDLGAGEGEQFF
TRBJ2-3 | TRBV10-2 | - | - | TGCGCCAGCAGTGAGTTGCCGGGGGCCTTCACAGATACGCAGTATTTT | CASSELPGAFTDTQYF
TRBJ2-5 | TRBV10-3 | - | - | TGTGCCATCAGTCCTACAGCGATAGGGGAGACCCAGTACTTC | CAISPTAIGETQYF
TRBJ2-1 | TRBV5-8 | TRBD2 | few | TGTGCCAGCAGCTTGGAGGGACTAGCGGTTGAGCAGTTCTTC | CASSLEGLAVEQFF
TRBJ2-1 | TRBV6-6 | - | few | TGTGCCAGCAGTCCAACCCGACGGGATGAGCAGTTCTTC | CASSPTRRDEQFF
TRBJ2-1 | TRBV5-1 | - | - | TGCGCCAGCAGCTTGGCCTCCAGCTACAATGAGCAGTTCTTC | CASSLASSYNEQFF
TRBJ2-5 | TRBV6-5 | - | - | TGTGCCAGCAGTTACTCGATAGTGGGAGAGACCCAGTACTTC | CASSYSIVGETQYF
TRBJ2-7 | TRBV9 | - | - | TGTGCCAATGGGGACGGTTCCTACGAGCAGTACTTC | CANGDGSYEQYF
TRBJ2-3 | TRBV18 | TRBD2 | - | TGTGCCAGCTCACCACCGGGACTAGCGGGGGGGAATACGCAGTATTTT | CASSPPGLAGGNTQYF
TRBJ1-2 | TRBV7-2 | - | - | TGTGCCAGCAGCGAACCGCCAGGCTATGGCTACACCTTC | CASSEPPGYGYTF
TRBJ2-1 | TRBV14 | TRBD2 | - | TGTGCCAGCAGCCAAGCTAGGCCTAGCGGTAACAATGAGCAGTTCTTC | CASSQARPSGNNEQFF
TRBJ2-5 | TRBV4-2 | - | - | TGTGCCAGCAGCACAAATCCAGGGCCTCAAGAGACCCAGTACTTC | CASSTNPGPQETQYF
TRBJ1-3 | TRBV6-6 | - | - | TGTGCCAGCCTAAAACAAGCGAGCTCTGGAAACACCATATATTTT | CASLKQASSGNTIYF
TRBJ1-2 | TRBV23-1 | TRBD1 | - | TGCGCCAGCTGGACCAGGGGGCGGACTAACTATGGCTACACCTTC | CASWTRGRTNYGYTF
TRBJ2-1 | TRBV9 | - | - | TGTGCCAGCAGCGTATTCGGGGAGCGCGATGAGCAGTTCTTC | CASSVFGERDEQFF
TRBJ2-5 | TRBV28 | - | - | TGTGCCAGCAGTTCACTCTCGGCCCGGCAAGAGACCCAGTACTTC | CASSSLSARQETQYF
TRBJ2-3 | TRBV10-3 | - | - | TGTGCCATCATGACGGACCGGAGCACAGATACGCAGTATTTT | CAIMTDRSTDTQYF
TRBJ1-2 | TRBV4-1 | TRBD1 | - | TGCGCCAGCAGCCAAGCCGGGACAGGGTATGGCTACACCTTC | CASSQAGTGYGYTF
TRBJ2-7 | TRBV19 | - | medium-sized | TGTGCCAGTAGTATAGCACTAGTCATTCACTCCTACGAGCAGTACTTC | CASSIALVIHSYEQYF
TRBJ2-2 | TRBV28 | TRBD2 | - | TGTGCCAGCAGTTCCTGGCGGCTAGCGGGAGGGCCCGGGGAGCTGTTTTTT | CASSSWRLAGGPGELFF
TRBJ2-5 | TRBV2 | - | - | TGTGCCAGCAGTGAAGCGAGGACCCGGGAGACCCAGTACTTC | CASSEARTRETQYF
TRBJ2-7 | TRBV10-3 | TRBD2 | - | TGTGCCATCAGTGAGTCGGCTAGCGGAGGACCCAGGGACGAGCAGTACTTC | CAISESASGGPRDEQYF
TRBJ2-1 | TRBV27 | - | - | TGTGCCAGCAATCCTGACAGGAGCCCCTACAATGAGCAGTTCTTC | CASNPDRSPYNEQFF
TRBJ2-6 | TRBV19 | - | - | TGTGCCAGTAGTTTCCGGAACTCTGGGGCCAACGTCCTGACTTTC | CASSFRNSGANVLTF